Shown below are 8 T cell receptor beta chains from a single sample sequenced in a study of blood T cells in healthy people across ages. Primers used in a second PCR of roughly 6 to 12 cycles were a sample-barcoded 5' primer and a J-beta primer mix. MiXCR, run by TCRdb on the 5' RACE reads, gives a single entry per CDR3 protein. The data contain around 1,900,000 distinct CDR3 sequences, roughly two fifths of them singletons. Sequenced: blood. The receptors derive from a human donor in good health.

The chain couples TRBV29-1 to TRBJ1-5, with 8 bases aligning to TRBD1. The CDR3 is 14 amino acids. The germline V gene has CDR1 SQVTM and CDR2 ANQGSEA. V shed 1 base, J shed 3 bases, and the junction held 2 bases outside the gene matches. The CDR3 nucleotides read TGCAGCGTTGAAGGACAGGGGATCAATCAGCCCCAGCATTTT. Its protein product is CSVEGQGINQPQHF.

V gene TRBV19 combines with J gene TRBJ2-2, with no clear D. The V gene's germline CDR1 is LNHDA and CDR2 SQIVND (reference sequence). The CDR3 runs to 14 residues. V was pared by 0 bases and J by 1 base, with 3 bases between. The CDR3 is CASSIEQNTGELFF. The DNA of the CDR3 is TGTGCCAGTAGTATAGAACAGAACACCGGGGAGCTGTTTTTT.

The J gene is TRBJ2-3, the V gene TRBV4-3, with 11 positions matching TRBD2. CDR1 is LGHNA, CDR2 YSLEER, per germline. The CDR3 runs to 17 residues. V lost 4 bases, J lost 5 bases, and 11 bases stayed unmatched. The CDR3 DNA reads TGCGCCAGCAGCCCTCGATCTAGCGGGGGGCAAAGAGATACGCAGTATTTT. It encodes CASSPRSSGGQRDTQYF.

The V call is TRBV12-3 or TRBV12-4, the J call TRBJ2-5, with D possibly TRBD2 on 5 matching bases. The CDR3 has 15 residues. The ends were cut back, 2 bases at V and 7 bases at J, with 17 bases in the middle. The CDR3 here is CASSLSRGVEGTQYF. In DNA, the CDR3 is TGTGCCAGCAGTTTATCGCGAGGTGTCGAGGGGACCCAGTACTTC.

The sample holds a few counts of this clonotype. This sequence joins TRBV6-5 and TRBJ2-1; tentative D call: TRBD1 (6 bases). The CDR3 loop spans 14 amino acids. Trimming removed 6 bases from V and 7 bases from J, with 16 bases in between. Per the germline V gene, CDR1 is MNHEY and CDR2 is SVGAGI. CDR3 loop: CASSTQGSGNEQFF. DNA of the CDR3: TGTGCCAGCAGCACCCAGGGGTCAGGAAATGAGCAGTTCTTC.

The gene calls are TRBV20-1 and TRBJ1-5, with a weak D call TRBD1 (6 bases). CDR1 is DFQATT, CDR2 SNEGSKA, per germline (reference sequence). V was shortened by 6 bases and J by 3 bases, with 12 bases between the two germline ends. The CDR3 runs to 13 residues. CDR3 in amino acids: CSAADSFNQPQHF. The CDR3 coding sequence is TGCAGTGCCGCGGACAGCTTCAATCAGCCCCAGCATTTT.

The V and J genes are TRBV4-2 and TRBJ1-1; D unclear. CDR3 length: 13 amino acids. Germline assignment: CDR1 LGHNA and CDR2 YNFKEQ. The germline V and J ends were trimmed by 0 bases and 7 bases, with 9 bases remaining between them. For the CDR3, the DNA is TGTGCCAGCAGCCAAGATAGTTGGGGTGAAGCTTTCTTT. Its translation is CASSQDSWGEAFF.

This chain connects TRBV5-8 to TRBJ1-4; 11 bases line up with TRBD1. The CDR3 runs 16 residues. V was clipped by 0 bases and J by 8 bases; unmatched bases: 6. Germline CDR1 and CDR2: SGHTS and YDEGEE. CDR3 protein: CASSLARTGGMEKLFF. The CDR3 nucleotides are TGTGCCAGCAGCTTGGCAAGGACAGGGGGCATGGAAAAACTGTTTTTT. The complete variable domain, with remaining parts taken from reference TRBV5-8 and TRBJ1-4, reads EAGVTQSPTHLIKTRGQQATLRCSPISGHTSVYWYQQALGLGLQFLLWYDEGEERNRGNFPPRFSGRQFPNYSSELNVNALELEDSALYLCASSLARTGGMEKLFFGSGTQLSVL.